What follows are 26 T cell receptor beta chains derived from one specimen sequenced in a study of Graves' ophthalmopathy and Graves' hyperthyroidism. Investigators amplified TCR beta CDR3 regions from RNA transcripts. Following a first-round RT-PCR that used HTBI primers, a second-round multiplex PCR was carried out. One entry per CDR3 protein results from TCRdb running MiXCR on the multiplex PCR reads. The repertoire holds 300,000 to 450,000 distinct CDR3 sequences, with about a sixth as singletons. The sample was peripheral blood. The receptors were gathered from an adult woman with stable Graves' hyperthyroidism.

The table lists this clonotype with many counts. CDR3 in amino acids: CASSTGQNHEQYF. In nucleotides, the CDR3 is TGCGCCAGCAGCACCGGACAGAACCACGAGCAGTACTTC. The genes are TRBV5-1 and TRBJ2-7; D may be TRBD1 (6 bases). The CDR3 runs to 13 residues. Trimming took off 4 bases at V and 5 bases at J, with 13 bases between the two ends. Germline-derived CDR1 and CDR2 are SGHRS and YFSETQ.

This clonotype came up many times. The rearrangement uses TRBV28 and TRBJ1-5; 7 nucleotides line up with TRBD1. The CDR3 runs 17 residues. CDR1 is MDHEN and CDR2 is SYDVKM in the germline V gene. The V and J ends lost 4 bases and 3 bases, in that order; junction bases with no gene match: 12. The CDR3 loop reads CASSSRRDRETNQPQHF. CDR3 in DNA: TGTGCCAGCAGTTCCCGAAGAGACAGGGAAACCAATCAGCCCCAGCATTTT. The variable domain in full, with the rest retrieved from reference TRBV28 and TRBJ1-5, is DVKVTQSSRYLVKRTGEKVFLECVQDMDHENMFWYRQDPGLGLRLIYFSYDVKMKEKGDIPEGYSVSREKKERFSLILESASTNQTSMYLCASSSRRDRETNQPQHFGDGTRLSIL.

This clonotype was detected only a few times. The chain combines TRBV28 with TRBJ2-4; D is possibly TRBD2 (6 bases). V lost 6 bases and J 2 bases, leaving 17 bases between the germline ends. Germline lookup yields CDR1 MDHEN and CDR2 SYDVKM. CDR3 length: 16 amino acids. The DNA of the CDR3 is TGTGCCAGCAGCGAGGCCGGGAGTGTGACCAAAAACATTCAGTACTTC. It specifies CASSEAGSVTKNIQYF.

The rearrangement joins TRBV10-1 to TRBJ1-2; D unclear. CDR1 and CDR2 (germline): WNHNN, SYGVQD (reference sequence). Trimming left V 9 bases short and J 5 bases short, with 7 bases between. This CDR3 spans 10 amino acids. The CDR3 DNA reads TGCGCCAGGAAGTATTATGGCTACACCTTC. Its protein product is CARKYYGYTF.

This clonotype was recorded many times. The chain uses TRBV29-1 and TRBJ2-7; 13 bases are shared with TRBD2. Trimming cost V 5 bases and J 5 bases; bases outside gene matches: 6. Germline CDR1 is SQVTM and CDR2 is ANQGSEA. This CDR3 has 14 residues. CDR3 bases: TGCAGCGTTAGGACTAGCGGGAGTGTCAACGAGCAGTACTTC. It codes for CSVRTSGSVNEQYF.

This clonotype has ten or more counts. The chain employs TRBV28 and TRBJ2-3; 8 bases map to TRBD2. With V trimmed by 7 bases and J by 4 bases, 7 bases remained unmatched. This CDR3 region has 14 residues. The germline gives CDR1 MDHEN, CDR2 SYDVKM. CDR3 protein: CASKETGGADTQYF. CDR3 coding DNA: TGTGCCAGCAAAGAAACGGGAGGGGCAGATACGCAGTATTTT.

This clonotype was detected ten times or more. The chain employs TRBV6-2 or TRBV6-3 and TRBJ2-5; no clear D gene. Germline V lookup: CDR1 MNHEY, CDR2 SVGEGT. CDR3 length: 12 residues. The V end lost 5 bases, the J end lost 5 bases, and 9 bases lay between the germline ends. Here the CDR3 reads CASSTTVETQYF. CDR3 DNA sequence: TGTGCCAGCAGTACCACCGTTGAGACCCAGTACTTC.

This clonotype was seen many times. The chain combines TRBV6-1 with TRBJ2-1; D gene unclear. V was cut by 6 bases and J by 3 bases, with 6 bases left in between. Looked up from germline, CDR1 is MNHNS and CDR2 is SASEGT. There are 12 residues in the CDR3. CDR3 sequence (DNA): TGTGCCAGCAGCCAGGACTACAATGAGCAGTTCTTC. This encodes CASSQDYNEQFF.

The sample holds many counts of this clonotype. V is TRBV28 and J is TRBJ1-1, with 12 bases that match TRBD1. V trimming: 3 bases; J trimming: 5 bases; junction bases outside the gene matches: 4. Germline CDR1 reads MDHEN; CDR2 reads SYDVKM. The CDR3 consists of 15 residues. The CDR3 region is CASSFGDRGRTEAFF. The CDR3 nucleotides read TGTGCCAGCAGTTTCGGGGACAGGGGGCGGACTGAAGCTTTCTTT. Full variable domain (missing parts from reference TRBV28 and TRBJ1-1): DVKVTQSSRYLVKRTGEKVFLECVQDMDHENMFWYRQDPGLGLRLIYFSYDVKMKEKGDIPEGYSVSREKKERFSLILESASTNQTSMYLCASSFGDRGRTEAFFGQGTRLTVV.

The chain employs TRBV28 and TRBJ2-7; 9 bases agree with TRBD2. CDR1 and CDR2 (germline): MDHEN, SYDVKM. The V and J ends lost 1 base and 5 bases, in that order; junction bases with no gene match: 6. The CDR3 is 15 amino acids. CDR3 sequence: CASSLYYSGSNEQYF. The CDR3, as DNA: TGTGCCAGCAGTTTATACTATAGCGGGAGTAACGAGCAGTACTTC.

This clonotype was recorded at least ten times. V and J are TRBV7-9 and TRBJ2-2; TRBD2 is a possible D gene (5 bases). The CDR3 contains 13 residues. The V gene's germline CDR1 is SEHNR and CDR2 FQNEAQ (reference sequence). The V end lost 11 bases, the J end lost 0 bases, and 10 bases lay between the germline ends. In DNA form, the CDR3 reads TGTGCCGGTGGGAGCGCGAACACCGGGGAGCTGTTTTTT. The encoded protein is CAGGSANTGELFF. The whole variable domain, remainder taken from reference TRBV7-9 and TRBJ2-2, is DTGVSQNPRHKITKRGQNVTFRCDPISEHNRLYWYRQTLGQGPEFLTYFQNEAQLEKSRLLSDRFSAERPKGSFSTLEIQRTEQGDSAMYLCAGGSANTGELFFGEGSRLTVL.

This clonotype showed up many times. The J gene is TRBJ2-4, the V gene TRBV20-1, with D possibly TRBD2 on 6 matching bases. Germline CDR1 DFQATT, CDR2 SNEGSKA (reference sequence). There are 15 residues in the CDR3. V was shortened by 1 base and J by 4 bases, with 14 bases between the two germline ends. For the CDR3, the DNA is TGCAGTGCTAGAGTGGGCCCGGGGAGGAAAAACATTCAGTACTTC. Amino acid sequence: CSARVGPGRKNIQYF.

This clonotype was recorded at least ten times. J is TRBJ2-2 and V is TRBV10-3; a weak D match, TRBD1 (6 bases). V was cut by 6 bases and J by 1 base, with 9 bases left in between. CDR1 is ENHRY and CDR2 is SYGVKD in the germline V gene. The CDR3 runs to 14 residues. DNA for the CDR3: TGTGCCATCAGGATACAGGGGAACACCGGGGAGCTGTTTTTT. Protein sequence: CAIRIQGNTGELFF.

This clonotype has at least ten counts. Mismatch with germline at one junction end may stem from a read error. CDR3 DNA: TGTGCCATCAGCGAGTCAAAGGCGGGCTATGGCTACACCTTC. Protein product: CAISESKAGYGYTF. The V gene is TRBV10-3, the J gene TRBJ1-2; no reliable D call. Germline assignment: CDR1 ENHRY and CDR2 SYGVKD. The CDR3 extends over 14 amino acids.

At least ten counts were recorded for this clonotype. The rearrangement uses TRBV12-3 or TRBV12-4 and TRBJ2-7; tentative D call: TRBD1 (5 bases). CDR3 length: 15 amino acids. V was trimmed by 7 bases and J by 7 bases, leaving 23 bases between them. The CDR3 protein is CASKPTGNSPSEQYF. For the CDR3, the DNA is TGTGCCAGCAAACCTACAGGTAACTCTCCTTCGGAGCAGTACTTC.

The CDR3 loop is CASSFDGRLTEAFF. CDR3 DNA sequence: TGTGCCAGCAGCTTCGACGGCAGGCTCACTGAAGCTTTCTTT. The gene calls are TRBV7-8 and TRBJ1-1; D unclear. Trimming took off 3 bases at V and 4 bases at J, with 12 bases between the two ends. CDR3 size: 14 residues. Germline V gene data show CDR1 as SGHVS and CDR2 as FQNEAQ.

A single count supports this clonotype. J is TRBJ2-2 and V is TRBV12-3 or TRBV12-4, with D perhaps TRBD2 (5 bases). This CDR3 has 15 residues. Trimming removed 5 bases at V and 0 bases at J, with 10 bases between. The CDR3 nucleotides read TGTGCCAGCAGTCATCGGACTTCGAACACCGGGGAGCTGTTTTTT. This gives the protein CASSHRTSNTGELFF.

V and J are TRBV28 and TRBJ2-7, with TRBD2 matching 10 bases. Germline V lookup: CDR1 MDHEN, CDR2 SYDVKM. V lost 3 bases and J lost 5; bases outside the gene matches: 4. The CDR3 runs 14 residues. CDR3 protein: CASSFPSGSDEQYF. For the CDR3, the DNA is TGTGCCAGCAGTTTCCCTAGCGGGAGCGACGAGCAGTACTTC.

At least ten counts were recorded for this clonotype. The genes are TRBV7-2 and TRBJ2-7; no definite D call. Germline values: CDR1 SGHTA, CDR2 FQGNSA. V was trimmed by 1 base and J by 6 bases, leaving 10 bases between them. This CDR3 is built from 13 residues. The CDR3 here is CASSLVISREQYF. The DNA for the CDR3 is TGTGCCAGCAGCTTAGTTATTTCGCGCGAGCAGTACTTC.

This clonotype has ten or more counts. This chain connects TRBV19 to TRBJ1-6, with TRBD1 identical over 9 bases. The CDR3 length is 16 residues. The V gene's germline CDR1 is LNHDA and CDR2 SQIVND (reference sequence). V shed 3 bases and J 7 bases; nucleotides not matched to a gene: 7. CDR3 region: CASSIPWTGENSPLHF. The CDR3 DNA sequence: TGTGCCAGTAGTATCCCATGGACAGGGGAAAATTCACCCCTCCACTTT. Complete variable domain (other parts from reference TRBV19 and TRBJ1-6): DGGITQSPKYLFRKEGQNVTLSCEQNLNHDAMYWYRQDPGQGLRLIYYSQIVNDFQKGDIAEGYSVSREKKESFPLTVTSAQKNPTAFYLCASSIPWTGENSPLHFGNGTRLTVT.

This clonotype was counted only a few times. Being one base from a much bigger clone, this may be a read error. V is TRBV19 and J is TRBJ1-1; no clear D gene. CDR3 length: 15 residues. CDR1 is LNHDA, CDR2 SQIVND, per germline (reference sequence). The CDR3 protein is CATSRNVDLNTEAFF. CDR3 nucleotide sequence: TGTGCCACTAGTCGTAATGTGGACCTGAACACTGAAGCTTTCTTT.

Of note for this clonotype: A much larger clone is a single base away; this may be a read error. The DNA is omitted, as the CDR3 cannot be located on it reliably, and the CDR3 follows TCRdb's listing. The V and J genes are TRBV29-1 and TRBJ1-2; the listed D gene, TRBD1, was not tested against the DNA. Germline values: CDR1 SQVTM, CDR2 ANQGSEA. The CDR3 comprises 15 residues, both ends counted. The CDR3 is CSVGPGTGIDYGYSF.

This clonotype was counted at least ten times. V usage is TRBV6-1 and J usage is TRBJ2-7; 8 bases match TRBD1. V dropped 6 bases and J dropped 2; count of bases not matched to a gene: 3. CDR1 is MNHNS, CDR2 SASEGT, per germline. The CDR3 spans 13 residues. The CDR3 nucleotides read TGTGCCAGCAGCGACAGGGGAACCTACGAGCAGTACTTC. As protein: CASSDRGTYEQYF.

In its sample, this clonotype was seen many times. Mismatch with germline at one junction end may stem from a read error. The chain uses TRBV12-3 or TRBV12-4 and TRBJ2-7, with 10 bases that match TRBD1. CDR3 length: 15 residues. CDR3 amino acids: CASRPDRGPSYEQWF. CDR3 nucleotide sequence: TGTGCCAGCAGACCTGACAGGGGGCCATCCTACGAGCAGTGGTTC.

This clonotype was observed a handful of times. The chain has TRBV9 and TRBJ1-1; no clear D. Trimming took 1 base from V and 4 from J, leaving 8 bases between them. The CDR3 is 13 amino acids. CDR1 is SGDLS and CDR2 is YYNGEE in the germline V gene. The CDR3 coding sequence is TGTGCCAGCAGCGTAACGACGGGCACTGAAGCTTTCTTT. This codes for CASSVTTGTEAFF.

V gene TRBV12-5 combines with J gene TRBJ2-2, with TRBD2 identical over 10 bases. Trimming at V came to 0 bases and at J to 2 bases, leaving 12 bases not matched to a gene. Germline V gene lookup returns CDR1 LGHNT and CDR2 FRNRAP. The CDR3 totals 20 residues. The CDR3 nucleotides read TGTGCTAGTGGTTTGGTACGGCGGGGAACTAGCGGGATTAACACCGGGGAGCTGTTTTTT. Translation gives CASGLVRRGTSGINTGELFF.